This TCR beta chain was profiled in a study of shared clonotypes between healthy human individuals. Study summary: Per-donor plates numbered three CD4 naive, three CD4 memory, two CD8 naive and one CD8 memory.

Terminally differentiated effector memory CD45RA+ cells were excluded from the naive CD8 cells, which were CD45RO-negative and positively selected for CCR7. Healthy and HIV-negative, the adult donors had no recent acute infections or vaccinations. V lost 2 bases to trimming and J lost 8 bases, with 15 bases between them. The CDR3 contains 14 residues. Germline V CDR1 and CDR2: MNHNY, SVGAGI (reference sequence). General study findings and limits: Naive CD4 clonotype sharing across several donors was about 5%. There were few donors, and this limited the genetic and exposure-history diversity represented.

Remarks on this clone: Its cognate antigen is unknown.

Sequencing was performed with immunoSEQ multiplex PCR; in TCRdb, only in-frame clones are kept and a portion is missing. The repertoire holds approximately 740,000 clones, with 92% as singletons. The source of this sequence is a man aged 30-40 years in good health. The chain carries TRBV6-6 and TRBJ1-2; tentatively, D is TRBD1 (5 bases). Sequenced sample: naive CD8+ T cells sorted from blood. CDR3 coding DNA: TGTGCCAGCAGTTACGGGGGACCGACCGCGGGCTACACCTTC. It encodes CASSYGGPTAGYTF.